The rows below give T cell receptor beta chains drawn from one sample of a study of T cell responses to AZD1222 COVID-19 vaccine. The method was immunoSEQ multiplex PCR; TCRdb's version includes in-frame clones alone and lacks a portion of them. The sample comprises over 85,000 clones, 70% to 90% of which are singletons, and around 14% rests with the top ten. The sequences come from peripheral blood, collected 28 days after the second AZD1222 dose. These receptors were taken from an adult who received the AZD1222 COVID-19 vaccine. Both conserved end residues are part of each CDR3. The order of the fields is D gene, clone size, J gene, V gene, CDR3 protein, CDR3 DNA. A D gene is named only where the DNA matches it firmly. Size tells how often a clone was seen (once, few, many) or the class of an expanded clone, and some rows leave it out.

>.|.|TRBJ2-1|TRBV5-5
CASSLGPGLGYEQFF
TGTGCCAGCAGCTTGGGCCCGGGCTTAGGATATGAGCAGTTCTTC
>.|.|TRBJ1-1|TRBV2
CATYRTVDTEAFF
TGTGCCACCTACAGGACCGTCGACACTGAAGCTTTCTTT
>TRBD2|once|TRBJ2-1|TRBV27
CASSLRGRSTYEQFF
TGTGCCAGCAGTTTACGCGGGAGGTCGACCTATGAGCAGTTCTTC
>.|.|TRBJ2-2|TRBV18
CASSPPHSTGELFF
TGTGCCAGCTCACCACCCCACAGCACCGGGGAGCTGTTTTTT
>TRBD2|once|TRBJ2-3|TRBV28
CASTLGLAGPVDTQYF
TGTGCCAGCACCCTGGGACTAGCGGGACCTGTTGATACGCAGTATTTT
>TRBD1|.|TRBJ1-2|TRBV18
CASSARQGLYGYTF
TGTGCCAGCTCAGCCAGACAGGGCCTATATGGCTACACCTTC
>TRBD2|.|TRBJ2-7|TRBV11-3
CASSFRLAHEQYF
TGTGCCAGCAGCTTCCGACTAGCCCACGAGCAGTACTTC
>TRBD2|.|TRBJ2-2|TRBV5-4
CASSWGTSGNTGELFF
TGTGCCAGCAGCTGGGGGACTAGCGGGAACACCGGGGAGCTGTTTTTT
>.|.|TRBJ2-1|TRBV10-1
CASSVGTRNRSSYNEQFF
TGCGCCAGCAGTGTCGGGACACGCAACCGAAGCTCCTACAATGAGCAGTTCTTC
>TRBD1|large|TRBJ2-7|TRBV7-6
CASSLEGALDEQYF
TGTGCCAGCAGCTTAGAGGGGGCGCTTGACGAGCAGTACTTC
>.|many|TRBJ2-4|TRBV2
CASRGNIQYF
TGTGCCAGCAGGGGGAACATTCAGTACTTC
>.|.|TRBJ2-2|TRBV7-3
CASSLLQGSNTGELFF
TGTGCCAGCAGCTTACTTCAGGGATCGAACACCGGGGAGCTGTTTTTT
>.|.|TRBJ2-7|TRBV18
CASSARESIYEQYF
TGTGCCAGCTCAGCCCGGGAAAGTATATACGAGCAGTACTTC
>TRBD1|.|TRBJ2-2|TRBV2
CASSEPGQAPGELFF
TGTGCCAGCAGTGAACCCGGACAGGCGCCCGGGGAGCTGTTTTTT
>.|few|TRBJ2-7|TRBV20-1
CSRGTRREQYF
TGCAGTCGCGGGACCCGTCGCGAGCAGTACTTC
>.|.|TRBJ1-5|TRBV2
CASSGLGGSNQPQHF
TGTGCCAGCAGCGGGTTGGGGGGAAGCAATCAGCCCCAGCATTTT
>.|.|TRBJ1-1|TRBV11-3
CASSSHRDSEAFF
TGTGCCAGCAGCTCGCACAGGGACTCTGAAGCTTTCTTT
>TRBD2|.|TRBJ2-3|TRBV14
CASSLGTSGYTDTQYF
TGTGCCAGCAGCCTAGGGACTAGCGGGTACACAGATACGCAGTATTTT
>TRBD2|once|TRBJ2-3|TRBV6-6
CASSPRGSGGAFSGTDTQYF
TGTGCCAGCAGTCCCCGGGGTAGCGGGGGGGCCTTCTCAGGCACAGATACGCAGTATTTT
>.|.|TRBJ1-2|TRBV4-1
CASSQSGVPFYGYTF
TGCGCCAGCAGCCAATCTGGGGTCCCTTTCTATGGCTACACCTTC
>.|.|TRBJ1-6|TRBV19
CGSDSPLHF
TGTGGGTCGGATTCACCCCTCCACTTT
>.|.|TRBJ2-3|TRBV6-5
CASRGGYRGLYTQYF
TGTGCCAGCAGGGGGGGATATCGGGGTCTATATACGCAGTATTTT
>TRBD2|.|TRBJ2-2|TRBV11-2
CASRGGISGRAYTGELFF
TGTGCCAGCAGAGGTGGGATTAGCGGGAGGGCCTATACCGGGGAGCTGTTTTTT
>TRBD1|.|TRBJ2-1|TRBV7-2
CASSLAGQGALYEQFF
TGTGCCAGCAGCTTAGCGGGACAGGGGGCGCTCTATGAGCAGTTCTTC